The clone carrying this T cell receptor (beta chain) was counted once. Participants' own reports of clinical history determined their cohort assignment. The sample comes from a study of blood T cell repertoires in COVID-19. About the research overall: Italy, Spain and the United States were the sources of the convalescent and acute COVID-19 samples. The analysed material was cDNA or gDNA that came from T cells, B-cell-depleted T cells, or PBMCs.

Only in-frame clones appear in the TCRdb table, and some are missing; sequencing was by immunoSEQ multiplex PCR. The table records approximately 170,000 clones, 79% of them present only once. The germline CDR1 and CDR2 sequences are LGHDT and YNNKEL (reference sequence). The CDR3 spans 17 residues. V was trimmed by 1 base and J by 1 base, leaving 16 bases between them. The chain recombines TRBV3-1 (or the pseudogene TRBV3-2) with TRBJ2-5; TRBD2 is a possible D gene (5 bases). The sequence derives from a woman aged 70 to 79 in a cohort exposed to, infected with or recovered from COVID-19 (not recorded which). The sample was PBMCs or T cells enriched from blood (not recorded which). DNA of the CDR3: TGTGCCAGCAGCCAAGGGTTCAGTCTTGGAGGCCAAGAGACCCAGTACTTC. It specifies CASSQGFSLGGQETQYF.